This entry describes one T cell receptor (beta chain). Its target is unknown. These data belong to a study of CD8+CD57+ T cells in acquired aplastic anemia. Study-wide points: Researchers report that around 31 CD8+ CDR3 sequences appeared in both patients and controls.

TCR beta VDJ and CDR3 profiles were obtained from a genomic DNA template. TCRdb itself ran the reads through MiXCR, one entry per CDR3 protein. Of about 150,000 distinct CDR3 sequences listed, roughly 45% are singletons. Sequencing was done on patients that had shown CD8+CD57+ cell expansion by flow cytometry. The sequenced material came from sorted CD4+, CD8+, or CD8+CD57+ T cells (not recorded which) from PBMCs. This clonotype was sampled from a human donor with aplastic anemia.

The CDR3 sequence: CASSLESAGDTDTQYF. The CDR3 DNA is TGTGCCAGCAGCTTAGAGTCGGCGGGGGACACAGATACGCAGTATTTT. The J gene is TRBJ2-3, the V gene TRBV7-3; 7 positions match TRBD2. Germline V gives CDR1 SGHTA, CDR2 FQGTGA. This CDR3 is built from 16 residues. Losses at the gene ends were 2 bases for V and 2 bases for J; bases not matched to a gene: 7. The complete variable domain, with remaining parts taken from reference TRBV7-3 and TRBJ2-3, reads GAGVSQTPSNKVTEKGKYVELRCDPISGHTALYWYRQSLGQGPEFLIYFQGTGAADDSGLPNDRFFAVRPEGSVSTLKIQRTERGDSAVYLCASSLESAGDTDTQYFGPGTRLTVL.